This passage covers 8 T cell receptor beta chains from one sample sequenced in a study of T cells in Graves' hyperthyroidism and ophthalmopathy. TCR beta CDR3 regions were amplified from RNA transcripts. The HTBI primer set drove a first-round RT-PCR of the TCR CDR3. TCRdb reprocessed the multiplex PCR reads with MiXCR, giving one entry per CDR3 protein. Seen here are around 480,000 distinct CDR3 sequences, about an eighth observed once, and the top ten hold 15% to 20%. Specimen: blood. These receptors were collected from a young woman with Graves' hyperthyroidism.

This clonotype was detected only a few times. This sequence may be a read error, since a much larger clone differs from it by one base. This chain links TRBV20-1 with TRBJ1-2; 7 bases agree with TRBD1. The V segment lost 3 bases and the J segment 4 bases; nucleotides outside the gene matches: 8. Germline V gene data show CDR1 as DFQATT and CDR2 as SNEGSKA (reference sequence). CDR3 length equals 14 residues. This CDR3 reads CSASERGGIYGYTF. Here the CDR3 DNA reads TGCAGTGCTAGCGAGAGAGGGGGCATCTATGGCTACACCTTC.

This clonotype has only one observation. This chain joins TRBV6-4 and TRBJ1-3; D is ambiguous. The CDR3 extends over 15 amino acids. Germline V gene data show CDR1 as MRHNA and CDR2 as SNTAGT. V was cut by 5 bases and J by 0 bases, with 11 bases left in between. The DNA of the CDR3 is TGTGCCAGCAGTCCCTCCGGTCACTCTGGAAACACCATATATTTT. Its translation is CASSPSGHSGNTIYF.

The chain joins TRBV7-2 to TRBJ1-4, with unresolved D. V was cut by 1 base and J by 0 bases, with 12 bases left in between. Germline V lookup: CDR1 SGHTA, CDR2 FQGNSA. The CDR3 contains 17 residues. The CDR3 region is CASSLEGLGSTNEKLFF. The CDR3 DNA follows: TGTGCCAGCAGCTTAGAAGGTTTGGGTTCAACTAATGAAAAACTGTTTTTT.

This clonotype was counted at least ten times. The chain is built from TRBV27 and TRBJ1-1, with D possibly matching TRBD1 (6 bases). Germline-derived CDR1 and CDR2 are MNHEY and SMNVEV (reference sequence). This CDR3 is built from 15 residues. V shed 4 bases and J shed 4 bases, with 16 bases lying between them. CDR3 protein: CASSWRGRGGTEAFF. The DNA of the CDR3 is TGTGCCAGCAGTTGGAGGGGGAGAGGGGGCACTGAAGCTTTCTTT.

A few counts support this clonotype. The CDR3 sequence: CSARPGDQPQHF. In DNA, the CDR3 is TGCAGTGCCCGACCAGGGGACCAGCCCCAGCATTTT. V and J are TRBV20-1 and TRBJ1-5, with D possibly matching TRBD1 (6 bases). CDR1 DFQATT and CDR2 SNEGSKA come from the germline V gene (reference sequence). V lost 6 bases, J lost 7 bases, and 13 bases lay in between. The CDR3 length is 12 residues.

The chain combines TRBV20-1 with TRBJ2-1; TRBD2 agrees at 13 bases. The V segment lost 6 bases and the J segment 8 bases; nucleotides outside the gene matches: 10. This CDR3 region has 15 residues. CDR1 DFQATT and CDR2 SNEGSKA come from the germline V gene (reference sequence). DNA for the CDR3: TGCAGTGCCACCCGGACTAGCGGGAGTTTGGATGAGCAGTTCTTC. Protein sequence: CSATRTSGSLDEQFF.

This clonotype was seen a few times. Written as DNA, the CDR3 is TGCAGCGTTGGCCGGGCTAGCTCCTACGAGCAGTACTTC. Its protein is CSVGRASSYEQYF. The V call is TRBV29-1, the J call TRBJ2-7, with unresolved D. Germline V gives CDR1 SQVTM, CDR2 ANQGSEA. CDR3 size: 13 residues. V dropped 4 bases and J dropped 0 bases, with 10 bases sitting between them.

This clonotype showed up many times. CDR3 sequence (DNA): TGTGCCAGCAGTTTATTACAGGCAACCTACAATGAGCAGTTCTTC. It is translated as CASSLLQATYNEQFF. The rearrangement links TRBV27 to TRBJ2-1; TRBD1 might be the D (5 bases). Trimming shortened V by 1 base and J by 2 bases, and 9 bases separated the two germline ends. Germline CDR1 and CDR2: MNHEY and SMNVEV (reference sequence). The CDR3 has 15 amino acids.